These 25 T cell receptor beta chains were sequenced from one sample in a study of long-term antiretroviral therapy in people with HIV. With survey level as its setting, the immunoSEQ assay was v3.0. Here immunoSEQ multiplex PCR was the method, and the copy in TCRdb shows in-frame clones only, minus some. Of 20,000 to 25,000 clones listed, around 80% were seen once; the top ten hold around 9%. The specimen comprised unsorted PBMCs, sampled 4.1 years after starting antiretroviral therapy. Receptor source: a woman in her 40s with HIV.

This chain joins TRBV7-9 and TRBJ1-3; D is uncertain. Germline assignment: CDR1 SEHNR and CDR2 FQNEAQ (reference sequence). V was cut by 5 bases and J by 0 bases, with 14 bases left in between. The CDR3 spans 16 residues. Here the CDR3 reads CASSAKYMYSGNTIYF. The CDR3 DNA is TGTGCCAGCAGCGCGAAATACATGTACTCTGGAAACACCATATATTTT.

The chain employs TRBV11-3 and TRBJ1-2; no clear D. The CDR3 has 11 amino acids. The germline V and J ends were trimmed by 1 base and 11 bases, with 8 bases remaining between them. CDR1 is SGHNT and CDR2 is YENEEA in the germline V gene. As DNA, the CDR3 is TGTGCCAGCAGCTTAGGCGCTCAGTACACCTTC. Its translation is CASSLGAQYTF.

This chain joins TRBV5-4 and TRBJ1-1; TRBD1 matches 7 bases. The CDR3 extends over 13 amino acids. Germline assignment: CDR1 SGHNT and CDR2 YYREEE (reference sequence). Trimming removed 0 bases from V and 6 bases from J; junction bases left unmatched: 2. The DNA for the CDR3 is TGTGCCAGCAGCTTGGCGCAGGGGGCTGAAGCTTTCTTT. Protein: CASSLAQGAEAFF.

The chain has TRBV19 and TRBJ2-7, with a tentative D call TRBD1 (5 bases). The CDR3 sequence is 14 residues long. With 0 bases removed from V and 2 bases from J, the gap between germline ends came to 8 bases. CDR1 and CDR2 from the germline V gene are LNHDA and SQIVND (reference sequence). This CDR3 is CASSIERGPYEQYF. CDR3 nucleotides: TGTGCCAGTAGTATAGAAAGGGGCCCCTACGAGCAGTACTTC.

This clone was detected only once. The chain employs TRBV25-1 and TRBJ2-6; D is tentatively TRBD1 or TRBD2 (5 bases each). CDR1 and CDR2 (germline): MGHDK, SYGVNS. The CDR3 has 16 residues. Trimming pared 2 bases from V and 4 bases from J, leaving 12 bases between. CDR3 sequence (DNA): TGTGCCAGCAGTGAAGGTTGGGGGATGGGGGCCAACGTCCTGACTTTC. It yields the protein CASSEGWGMGANVLTF.

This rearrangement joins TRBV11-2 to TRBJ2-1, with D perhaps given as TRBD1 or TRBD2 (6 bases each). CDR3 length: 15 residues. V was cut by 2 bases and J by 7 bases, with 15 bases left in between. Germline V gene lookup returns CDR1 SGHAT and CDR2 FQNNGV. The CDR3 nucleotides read TGTGCCAGCAGCTTATTGGGGTCGGGGGCAAATGAGCAGTTCTTC. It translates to CASSLLGSGANEQFF.

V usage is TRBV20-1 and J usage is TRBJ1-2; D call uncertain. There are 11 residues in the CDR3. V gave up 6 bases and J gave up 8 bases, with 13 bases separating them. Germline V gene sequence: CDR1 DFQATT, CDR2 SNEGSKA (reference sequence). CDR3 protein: CSATLTDGYTF. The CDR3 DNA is TGCAGTGCCACCTTAACGGACGGCTACACCTTC.

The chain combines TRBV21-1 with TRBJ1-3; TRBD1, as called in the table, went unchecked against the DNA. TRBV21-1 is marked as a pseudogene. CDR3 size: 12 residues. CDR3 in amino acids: CANGRSGNTIYF. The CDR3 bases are TGTGCCAATGGCAGATCTGGAAACACCATATATTTT.

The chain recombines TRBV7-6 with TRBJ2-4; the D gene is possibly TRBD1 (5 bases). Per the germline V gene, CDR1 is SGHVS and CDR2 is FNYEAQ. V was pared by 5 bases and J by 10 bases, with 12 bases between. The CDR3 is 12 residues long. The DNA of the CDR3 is TGTGCCAGCAGCGCTGACAGTTTAATTCAGTACTTC. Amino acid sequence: CASSADSLIQYF.

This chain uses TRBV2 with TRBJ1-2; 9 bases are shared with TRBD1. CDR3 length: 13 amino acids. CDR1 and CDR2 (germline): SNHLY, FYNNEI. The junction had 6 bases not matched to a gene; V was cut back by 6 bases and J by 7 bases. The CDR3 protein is CASRPGTGSGYTF. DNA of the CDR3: TGTGCCAGCAGACCCGGGACAGGGAGTGGCTACACCTTC.

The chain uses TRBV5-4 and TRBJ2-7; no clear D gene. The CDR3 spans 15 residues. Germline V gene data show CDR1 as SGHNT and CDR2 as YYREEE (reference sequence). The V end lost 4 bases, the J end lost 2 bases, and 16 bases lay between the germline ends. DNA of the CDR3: TGTGCCAGCAGCGGTGGTCAGCTGTCTCCCTACGAGCAGTACTTC. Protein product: CASSGGQLSPYEQYF. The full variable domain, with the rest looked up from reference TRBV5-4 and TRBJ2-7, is ETGVTQSPTHLIKTRGQQVTLRCSSQSGHNTVSWYQQALGQGPQFIFQYYREEENGRGNFPPRFSGLQFPNYSSELNVNALELDDSALYLCASSGGQLSPYEQYFGPGTRLTVT.

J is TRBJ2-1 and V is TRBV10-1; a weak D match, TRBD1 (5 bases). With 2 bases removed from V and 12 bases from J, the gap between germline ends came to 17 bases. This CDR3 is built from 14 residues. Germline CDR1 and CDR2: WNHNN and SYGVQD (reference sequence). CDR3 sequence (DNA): TGCGCCAGCAGTGAGCATTCTGTTACAGGCGGGCAGTTCTTC. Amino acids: CASSEHSVTGGQFF.

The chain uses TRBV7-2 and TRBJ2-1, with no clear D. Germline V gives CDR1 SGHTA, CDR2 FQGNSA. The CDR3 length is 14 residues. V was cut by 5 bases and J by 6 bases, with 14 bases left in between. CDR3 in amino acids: CASSTDLGLNEQFF. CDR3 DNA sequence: TGTGCCAGCAGCACGGACCTTGGGCTCAATGAGCAGTTCTTC.

The CDR3 DNA is TGTGCCAGCAGTTCTCATGACAGGGGACAAGAGACCCAGTACTTC. Protein: CASSSHDRGQETQYF. The rearrangement links TRBV6-6 to TRBJ2-5, with 8 bases aligning to TRBD1. Per germline, CDR1 MNHNY and CDR2 SVGAGI (reference sequence). There are 15 residues in the CDR3. The junction had 6 bases not matched to a gene; V was cut back by 4 bases and J by 2 bases.

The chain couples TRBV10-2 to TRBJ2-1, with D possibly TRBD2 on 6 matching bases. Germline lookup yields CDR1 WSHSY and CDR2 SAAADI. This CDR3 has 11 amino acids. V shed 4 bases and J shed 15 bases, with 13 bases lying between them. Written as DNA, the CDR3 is TGCGCCAGCAGTGGACTAGTTCTCCCGTTCTTC. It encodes CASSGLVLPFF.

The CDR3 nucleotides read TGTGCCAGCAGCCACGGCGGGCCGGATTACAATGAGCAGTTCTTC. Translated: CASSHGGPDYNEQFF. The V call is TRBV5-4, the J call TRBJ2-1, with a tentative D call TRBD2 (5 bases). Germline V CDR1 and CDR2: SGHNT, YYREEE (reference sequence). Trimming took off 4 bases at V and 4 bases at J, with 15 bases between the two ends. The CDR3 is 15 residues long.

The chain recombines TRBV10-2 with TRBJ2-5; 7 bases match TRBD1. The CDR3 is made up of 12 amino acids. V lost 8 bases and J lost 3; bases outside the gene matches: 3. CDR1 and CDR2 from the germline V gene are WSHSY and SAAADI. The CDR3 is CASLGGKETQYF. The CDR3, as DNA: TGCGCCAGCTTAGGGGGCAAAGAGACCCAGTACTTC.

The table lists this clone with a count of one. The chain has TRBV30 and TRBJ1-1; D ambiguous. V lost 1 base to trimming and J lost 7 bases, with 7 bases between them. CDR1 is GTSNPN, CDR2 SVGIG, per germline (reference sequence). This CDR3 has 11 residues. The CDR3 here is CAWSEVNEAFF. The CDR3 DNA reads TGTGCCTGGAGTGAAGTGAATGAAGCTTTCTTT.

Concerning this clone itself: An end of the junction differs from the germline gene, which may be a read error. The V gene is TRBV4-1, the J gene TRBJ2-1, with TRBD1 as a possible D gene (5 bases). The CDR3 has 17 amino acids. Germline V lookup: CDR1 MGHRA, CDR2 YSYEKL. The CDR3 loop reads CASSEDRGSTLYNEQFF. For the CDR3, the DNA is TGCGCCAGCAGCGAAGATAGGGGCTCCACCCTCTACAATGAGCAGTTCTTC.

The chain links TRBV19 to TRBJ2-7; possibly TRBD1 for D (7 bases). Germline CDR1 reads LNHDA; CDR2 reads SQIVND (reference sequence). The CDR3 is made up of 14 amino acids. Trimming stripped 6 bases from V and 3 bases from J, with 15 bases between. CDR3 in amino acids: CASRPRGQNYEQYF. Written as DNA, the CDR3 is TGTGCCAGTAGACCGCGGGGACAGAACTACGAGCAGTACTTC.

CDR3 protein: CASSYRVVGYTEAFF. CDR3 nucleotide sequence: TGTGCCAGCAGTTACCGGGTGGTCGGTTACACTGAAGCTTTCTTT. This rearrangement joins TRBV6-5 to TRBJ1-1; D gene unclear. This CDR3 is 15 amino acids long. V was pared by 2 bases and J by 3 bases, with 13 bases between. The germline gives CDR1 MNHEY, CDR2 SVGAGI.

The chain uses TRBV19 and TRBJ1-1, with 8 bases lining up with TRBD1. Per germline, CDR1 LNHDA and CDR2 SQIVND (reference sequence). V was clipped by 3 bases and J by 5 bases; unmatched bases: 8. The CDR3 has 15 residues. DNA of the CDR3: TGTGCCAGTAGTATTGCAGGGGGCGCCGTTACTGAAGCTTTCTTT. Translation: CASSIAGGAVTEAFF. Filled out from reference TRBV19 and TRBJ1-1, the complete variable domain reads DGGITQSPKYLFRKEGQNVTLSCEQNLNHDAMYWYRQDPGQGLRLIYYSQIVNDFQKGDIAEGYSVSREKKESFPLTVTSAQKNPTAFYLCASSIAGGAVTEAFFGQGTRLTVV.

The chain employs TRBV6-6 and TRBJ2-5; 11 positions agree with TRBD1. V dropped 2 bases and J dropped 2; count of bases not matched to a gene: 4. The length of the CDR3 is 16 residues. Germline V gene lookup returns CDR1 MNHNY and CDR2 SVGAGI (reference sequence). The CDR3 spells CASSYPGTGGQETQYF. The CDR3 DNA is TGTGCCAGCAGTTACCCGGGGACAGGGGGACAAGAGACCCAGTACTTC.

The CDR3 bases are TGCGCCAGCAGCTTGGGGCAACCAACCTACGAGCAGTACTTC. Protein sequence: CASSLGQPTYEQYF. The chain joins TRBV5-1 to TRBJ2-7; D gene uncertain. The CDR3 is made up of 14 amino acids. The V gene's germline CDR1 is SGHRS and CDR2 YFSETQ. V lost 0 bases, J lost 2 bases, and 9 bases lay in between.

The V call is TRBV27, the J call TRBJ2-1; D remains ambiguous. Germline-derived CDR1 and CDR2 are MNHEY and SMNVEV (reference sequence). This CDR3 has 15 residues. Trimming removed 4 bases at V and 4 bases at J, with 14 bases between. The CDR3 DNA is TGTGCCAGCAGTTCGGGCGCGGCTGGGTACAATGAGCAGTTCTTC. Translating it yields CASSSGAAGYNEQFF.